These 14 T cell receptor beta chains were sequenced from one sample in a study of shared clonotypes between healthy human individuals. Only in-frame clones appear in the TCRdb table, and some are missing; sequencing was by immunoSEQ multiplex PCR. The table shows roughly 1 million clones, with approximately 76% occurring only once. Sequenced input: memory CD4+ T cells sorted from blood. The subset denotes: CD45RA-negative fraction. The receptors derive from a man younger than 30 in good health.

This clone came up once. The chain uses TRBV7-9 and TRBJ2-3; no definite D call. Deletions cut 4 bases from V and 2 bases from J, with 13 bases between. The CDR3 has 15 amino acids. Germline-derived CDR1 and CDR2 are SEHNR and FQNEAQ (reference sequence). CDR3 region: CASSSGGGDTDTQYF. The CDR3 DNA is TGTGCCAGCAGCTCTGGCGGTGGTGACACAGATACGCAGTATTTT.

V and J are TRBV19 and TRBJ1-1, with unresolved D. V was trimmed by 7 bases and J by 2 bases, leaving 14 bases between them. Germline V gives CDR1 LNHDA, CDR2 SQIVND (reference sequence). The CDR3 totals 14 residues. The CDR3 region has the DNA TGTGCCAGTACTATCGGACCGGGAAACACTGAAGCTTTCTTT. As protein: CASTIGPGNTEAFF.

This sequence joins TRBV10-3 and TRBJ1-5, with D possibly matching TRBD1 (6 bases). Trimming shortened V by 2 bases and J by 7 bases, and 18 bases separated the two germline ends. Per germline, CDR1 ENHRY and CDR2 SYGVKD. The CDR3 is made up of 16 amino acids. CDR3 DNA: TGTGCCATCAGTGAGAGAATACAGGGAGCAGGGCAGCCCCAGCATTTT. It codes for CAISERIQGAGQPQHF.

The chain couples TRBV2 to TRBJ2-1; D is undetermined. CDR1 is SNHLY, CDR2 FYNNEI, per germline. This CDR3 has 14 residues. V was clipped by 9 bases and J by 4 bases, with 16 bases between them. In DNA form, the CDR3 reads TGTGCCAGTTCCGGGCACGCGGTGTACAATGAGCAGTTCTTC. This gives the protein CASSGHAVYNEQFF.

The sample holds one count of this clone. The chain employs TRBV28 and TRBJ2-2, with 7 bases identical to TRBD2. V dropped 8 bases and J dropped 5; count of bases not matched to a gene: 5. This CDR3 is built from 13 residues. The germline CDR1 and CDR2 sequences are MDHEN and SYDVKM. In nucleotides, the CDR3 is TGTGCCAGCCGCCCGGGAGGAACCGGGGAGCTGTTTTTT. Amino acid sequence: CASRPGGTGELFF.

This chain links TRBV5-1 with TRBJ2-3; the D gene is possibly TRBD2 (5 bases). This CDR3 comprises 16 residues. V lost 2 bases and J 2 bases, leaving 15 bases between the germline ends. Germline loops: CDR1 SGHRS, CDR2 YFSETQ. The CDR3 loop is CASSLLPSPSTDTQYF. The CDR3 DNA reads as TGCGCCAGCAGCTTATTGCCTAGCCCGTCCACAGATACGCAGTATTTT.

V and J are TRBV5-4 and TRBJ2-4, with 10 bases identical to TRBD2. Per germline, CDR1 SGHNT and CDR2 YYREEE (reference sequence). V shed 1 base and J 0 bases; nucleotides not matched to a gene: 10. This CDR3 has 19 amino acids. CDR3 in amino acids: CASSLYGTSVGGAKNIQYF. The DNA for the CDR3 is TGTGCCAGCAGCTTGTACGGGACTAGCGTTGGCGGAGCCAAAAACATTCAGTACTTC.

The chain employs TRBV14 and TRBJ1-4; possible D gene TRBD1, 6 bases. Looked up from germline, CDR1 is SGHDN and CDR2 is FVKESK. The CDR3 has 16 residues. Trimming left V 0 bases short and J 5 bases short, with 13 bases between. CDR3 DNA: TGTGCCAGCAGCCAAGATTCCGGGGGGCGAAATGAAAAACTGTTTTTT. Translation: CASSQDSGGRNEKLFF.

Here the CDR3 DNA reads TGTGCCAGCAGTTACGGAAAGGGACAAGGAGGCTACACCTTC. Protein sequence: CASSYGKGQGGYTF. The genes are TRBV6-6 and TRBJ1-2, with D possibly matching TRBD1 (6 bases). Trimming took 2 bases from V and 8 from J, leaving 15 bases between them. The CDR3 consists of 14 residues. The germline gives CDR1 MNHNY, CDR2 SVGAGI (reference sequence).

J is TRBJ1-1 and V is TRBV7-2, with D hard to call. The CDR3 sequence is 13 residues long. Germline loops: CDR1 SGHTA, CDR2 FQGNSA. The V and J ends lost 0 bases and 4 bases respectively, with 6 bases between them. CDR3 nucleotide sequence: TGTGCCAGCAGCTTAGCGCCGAGCACTGAAGCTTTCTTT. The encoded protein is CASSLAPSTEAFF. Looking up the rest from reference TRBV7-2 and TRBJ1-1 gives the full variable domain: GAGVSQSPSNKVTEKGKDVELRCDPISGHTALYWYRQSLGQGLEFLIYFQGNSAPDKSGLPSDRFSAERTGGSVSTLTIQRTQQEDSAVYLCASSLAPSTEAFFGQGTRLTVV.

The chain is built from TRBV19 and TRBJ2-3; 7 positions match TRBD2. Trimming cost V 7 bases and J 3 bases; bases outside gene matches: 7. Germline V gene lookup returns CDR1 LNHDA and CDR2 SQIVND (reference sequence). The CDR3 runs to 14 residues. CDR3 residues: CASNSAGLTDTQYF. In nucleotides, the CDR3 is TGTGCCAGTAATTCAGCGGGGCTAACAGATACGCAGTATTTT. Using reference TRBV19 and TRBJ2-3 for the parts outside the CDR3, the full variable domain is DGGITQSPKYLFRKEGQNVTLSCEQNLNHDAMYWYRQDPGQGLRLIYYSQIVNDFQKGDIAEGYSVSREKKESFPLTVTSAQKNPTAFYLCASNSAGLTDTQYFGPGTRLTVL.

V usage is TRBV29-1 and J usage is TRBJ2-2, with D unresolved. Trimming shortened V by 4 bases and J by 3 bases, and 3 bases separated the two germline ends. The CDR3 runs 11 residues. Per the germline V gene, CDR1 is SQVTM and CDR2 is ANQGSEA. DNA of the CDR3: TGCAGCGTTGGATACACCGGGGAGCTGTTTTTT. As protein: CSVGYTGELFF.

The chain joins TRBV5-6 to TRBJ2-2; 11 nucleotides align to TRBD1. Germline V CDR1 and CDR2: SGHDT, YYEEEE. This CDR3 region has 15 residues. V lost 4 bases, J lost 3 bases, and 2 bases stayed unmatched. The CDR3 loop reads CASSADRGHTGELFF. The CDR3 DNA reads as TGTGCCAGCAGCGCGGACAGGGGGCACACCGGGGAGCTGTTTTTT.

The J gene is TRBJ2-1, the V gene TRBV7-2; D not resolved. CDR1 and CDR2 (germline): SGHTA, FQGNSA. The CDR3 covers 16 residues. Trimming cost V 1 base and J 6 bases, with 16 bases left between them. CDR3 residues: CASSLEPLPAPNEQFF. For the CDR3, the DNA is TGTGCCAGCAGCTTAGAGCCTCTCCCCGCGCCCAATGAGCAGTTCTTC.